Detailed here is one T cell receptor beta chain. What antigen it recognizes has not been identified. No base quality information exists; no much larger clone differs at one position. The sample comes from a study of tissue T cells after allogeneic stem cell transplantation (dated by TCRdb to 2022 to 2024). In terms of the full investigation: When multiple samples of a tissue existed, pathologist review of H&E sections prioritized samples with histologically apparent lymphocytes for sequencing. The study profiled TCR beta repertoires in many tissues obtained from research autopsies of patients with and without GVHD, and also in mouse models of GVHD. The human part of the study was a prospective observational study with no blinding and no randomization. Here is what the overall study found, with its caveats: The study did not determine which tissue TCRs were alloreactive or antigen-specific, and some clones might have been persisting host cells. Not many T cell clones showed up in more than one patient, yet clustering based on motifs uncovered repertoire signatures that were shared across patients in a tissue-specific way. Within patients, how anatomically similar tissues were was a major factor shaping TCR repertoire composition, regardless of disease or transplant status. No blood samples were available for the non-GVHD comparator patients. Blood and spleen T cells captured only a limited portion of the TCR repertoire detected in tissues, in both patients and mice. The patient cohort was small and varied clinically, and sampling depth was recognized as a limitation.

Library construction relied on the immunoSEQ multiplex PCR assay. Adaptive Biotechnologies performed the TCRbeta CDR3 sequencing at survey depth and reported CDR3 sequences, V/J genes, productive frequency and template counts. Amplification of TCR beta CDR3 regions started from genomic DNA instead of RNA. Processing in the source paper ran as follows. Jensen-Shannon divergence served to quantify pairwise repertoire overlap between tissues, with 0 meaning identical and 1 meaning complete divergence. Tissues were clustered by single-linkage agglomerative hierarchical clustering of pairwise JSD values and displayed as dendrograms. All patient samples were analyzed with GLIPH2 using simulation_depth 1000, kmer_min_depth 3 and cdr3_length_cutoff 8, and only groups containing more than two unique CDR3s were kept. A standardized tissue-overlap score was calculated by extrapolating Jaccard GLIPH-group overlap across patients to a standard repertoire size of 1000 clones. To look at how diversity was associated with clinical or experimental variables, linear mixed-effect models were used, with tissue treated as a fixed effect and individual treated as a random effect. TCRdb took over this immuneACCESS table, retaining in-frame rearrangements with V and J assigned. Such tables are incomplete; in checked studies, under half of the missing clones stem from an unresolved V gene, and the remainder is unexplained. Clone size and the V and J calls come from that table; the DNA yielded D and trimming. For this sample the table gives thousands of clones, of which about 60% were detected only once. The ten top clones hold 15% to 20% of the sample.

Measured from the cysteine to the phenylalanine, the CDR3 is 16 residues long. Solely the CDR3 DNA is kept, with 48 bases framed from the first base. From the germline V gene, CDR1 is SGHRS and CDR2 is YFSETQ. Ends trimmed: V by 0 bases, J by 5 bases; bases unmatched to a gene: 5. Per the publication, the time point label means: human tissue collected at research (rapid) autopsy. Three non-HCT comparator patients with other cancers, having at least five GI tract samples and no known GI disease at death, were selected retrospectively. Autopsy tissues included GI sites from esophagus to rectum, liver, skin and lymphoid organs including spleen, after a median post-mortem interval of around 9.8 hours. Autopsy specimens were bisected, with one portion flash-frozen in liquid nitrogen and the rest formalin-fixed; GI outer muscle layers were removed. Genomic DNA was extracted from frozen tissues using the Mag-Bind Blood & Tissue DNA HDQ 96 Kit on a Chemagic 360 or the DNeasy Blood & Tissue Kit. Because of concern about red blood cell contamination, extracted DNA underwent additional purification with the Genomic DNA Clean & Concentrator-25 kit.

The sample in question was tissue from the esophagus, obtained at autopsy. This chain joins TRBV5-1 to TRBJ2-3; 11 central nucleotides agree with TRBD2. The clonotype originates from a female donor aged 60 or older with lung cancer. The bases are TGCGCCAGCAGCTTGGGCACTAGCGGGGGAGGAGATACGCAGTATTTT. Its translation reads: CASSLGTSGGGDTQYF. The reference TRBV5-1 and TRBJ2-3 proteins fill in what lies around the CDR3, so the full variable domain reads KAGVTQTPRYLIKTRGQQVTLSCSPISGHRSVSWYQQTPGQGLQFLFEYFSETQRNKGNFPGRFSGRQFSNSRSEMNVSTLELGDSALYLCASSLGTSGGGDTQYFGPGTRLTVL.